This T cell receptor (beta chain) comes out of a study of cytomegalovirus exposure and HLA in healthy donors. Findings and caveats of the study: The investigators catalogued 150 or so TCR beta chains as cytomegalovirus-associated. High specificity and sensitivity for cytomegalovirus status were reported for the classifier.

V lost 4 bases to trimming and J lost 0 bases, with 7 bases between them. The CDR3 contains 14 residues. Per germline, CDR1 SNHLY and CDR2 FYNNEI. Remarks on this clone: What it binds is not known.

Researchers ran the PCR with 60 Vbeta and 13 Jbeta primers. Clones were read by immunoSEQ multiplex PCR, and TCRdb kept only the in-frame ones, dropping some. The sample contains under 200,000 clones, approximately 88% of which appear only once. Sample: PBMCs. This chain connects TRBV2 to TRBJ2-1; tentative D call: TRBD1 (5 bases). The clonotype comes from a woman aged 30 to 39 in good health and CMV-seronegative. CDR3 in amino acids: CASSADISYNEQFF. The CDR3 DNA sequence: TGTGCCAGCAGTGCGGACATCTCCTACAATGAGCAGTTCTTC.